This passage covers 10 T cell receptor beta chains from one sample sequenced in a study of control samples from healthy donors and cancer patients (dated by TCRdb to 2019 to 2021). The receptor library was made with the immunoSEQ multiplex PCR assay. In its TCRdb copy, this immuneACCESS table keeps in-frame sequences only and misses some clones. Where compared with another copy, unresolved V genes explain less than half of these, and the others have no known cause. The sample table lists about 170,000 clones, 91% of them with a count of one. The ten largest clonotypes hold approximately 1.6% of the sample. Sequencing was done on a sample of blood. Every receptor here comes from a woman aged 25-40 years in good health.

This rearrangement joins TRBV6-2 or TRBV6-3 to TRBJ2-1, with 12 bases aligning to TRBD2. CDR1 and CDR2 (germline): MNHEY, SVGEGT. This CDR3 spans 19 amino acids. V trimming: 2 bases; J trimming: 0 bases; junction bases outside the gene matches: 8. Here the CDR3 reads CASSYPTSGGPSSYNEQFF. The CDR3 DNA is TGTGCCAGCAGTTACCCGACTAGCGGGGGTCCGAGCTCCTACAATGAGCAGTTCTTC.

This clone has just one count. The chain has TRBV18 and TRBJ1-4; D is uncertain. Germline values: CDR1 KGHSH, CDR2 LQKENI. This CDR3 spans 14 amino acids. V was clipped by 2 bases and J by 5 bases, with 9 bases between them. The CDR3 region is CASSPSAVNEKLFF. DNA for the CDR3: TGTGCCAGCTCACCAAGTGCCGTAAATGAAAAACTGTTTTTT.

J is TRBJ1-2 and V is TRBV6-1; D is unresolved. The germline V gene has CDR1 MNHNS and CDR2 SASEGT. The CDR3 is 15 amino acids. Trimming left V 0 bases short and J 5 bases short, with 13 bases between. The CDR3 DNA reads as TGTGCCAGCAGTGAAGCGCTTCGGCCCTTTTATGGCTACACCTTC. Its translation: CASSEALRPFYGYTF.

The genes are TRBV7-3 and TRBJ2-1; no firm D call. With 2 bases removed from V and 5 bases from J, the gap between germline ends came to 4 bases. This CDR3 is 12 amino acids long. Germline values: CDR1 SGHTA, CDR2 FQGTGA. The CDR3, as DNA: TGTGCCAGCAGCTTACTAGACAATGAGCAGTTCTTC. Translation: CASSLLDNEQFF.

CDR3 loop: CASSSRVHEQYF. The CDR3 region has the DNA TGTGCCAGCAGTTCCAGGGTCCACGAGCAGTACTTC. The genes are TRBV6-5 and TRBJ2-7, with a possible D match to TRBD1 (5 bases). V was clipped by 4 bases and J by 5 bases, with 9 bases between them. The CDR3 covers 12 residues. Germline CDR1 is MNHEY and CDR2 is SVGAGI.

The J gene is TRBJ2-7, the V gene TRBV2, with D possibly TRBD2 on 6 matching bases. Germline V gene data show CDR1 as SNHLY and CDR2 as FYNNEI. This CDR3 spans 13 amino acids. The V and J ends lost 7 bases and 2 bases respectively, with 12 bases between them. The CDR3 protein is CASNPTGAYEQYF. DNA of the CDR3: TGTGCCAGCAACCCGACGGGGGCCTACGAGCAGTACTTC.

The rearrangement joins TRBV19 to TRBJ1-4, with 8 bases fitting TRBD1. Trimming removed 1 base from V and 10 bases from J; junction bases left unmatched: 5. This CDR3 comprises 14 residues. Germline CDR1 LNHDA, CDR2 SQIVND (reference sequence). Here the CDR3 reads CASSIGTGRGKLFF. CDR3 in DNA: TGTGCCAGTAGTATAGGGACAGGGAGGGGAAAACTGTTTTTT.

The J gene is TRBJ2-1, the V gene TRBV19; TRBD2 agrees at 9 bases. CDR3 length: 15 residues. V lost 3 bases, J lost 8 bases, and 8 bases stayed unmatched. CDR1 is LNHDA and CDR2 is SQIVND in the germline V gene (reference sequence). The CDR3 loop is CASSMGSSGIHEQFF. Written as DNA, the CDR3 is TGTGCCAGTAGTATGGGGTCTAGCGGGATCCATGAGCAGTTCTTC.

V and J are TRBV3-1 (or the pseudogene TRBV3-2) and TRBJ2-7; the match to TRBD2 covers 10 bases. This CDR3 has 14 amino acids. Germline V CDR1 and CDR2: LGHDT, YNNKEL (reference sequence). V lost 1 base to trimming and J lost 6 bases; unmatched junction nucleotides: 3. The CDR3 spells CASSQVGLASEQYF. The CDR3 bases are TGTGCCAGCAGCCAAGTGGGACTAGCGAGCGAGCAGTACTTC.

In nucleotides, the CDR3 is TGCAGTGCTAGTGGGCGAACCAAAAACATTCAGTACTTC. Amino acids: CSASGRTKNIQYF. V is TRBV20-1 and J is TRBJ2-4; D remains unclear. Germline loops: CDR1 DFQATT, CDR2 SNEGSKA (reference sequence). CDR3 length: 13 amino acids. The V end was cut by 3 bases, the J end by 2 bases, with 8 bases between.